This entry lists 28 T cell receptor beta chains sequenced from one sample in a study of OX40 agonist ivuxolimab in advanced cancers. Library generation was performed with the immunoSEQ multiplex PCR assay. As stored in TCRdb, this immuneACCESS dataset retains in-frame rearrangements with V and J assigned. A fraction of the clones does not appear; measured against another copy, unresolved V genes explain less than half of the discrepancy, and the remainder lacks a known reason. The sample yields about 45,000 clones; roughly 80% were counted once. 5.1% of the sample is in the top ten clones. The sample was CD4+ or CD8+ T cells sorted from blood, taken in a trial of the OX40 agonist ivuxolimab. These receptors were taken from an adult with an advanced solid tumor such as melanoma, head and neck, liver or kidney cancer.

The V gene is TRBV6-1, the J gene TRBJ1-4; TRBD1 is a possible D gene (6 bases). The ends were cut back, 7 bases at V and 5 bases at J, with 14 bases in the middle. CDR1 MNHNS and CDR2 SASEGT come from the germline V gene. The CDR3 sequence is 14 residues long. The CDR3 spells CASKSGGGNEKLFF. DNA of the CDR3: TGTGCCAGCAAATCCGGGGGCGGAAATGAAAAACTGTTTTTT.

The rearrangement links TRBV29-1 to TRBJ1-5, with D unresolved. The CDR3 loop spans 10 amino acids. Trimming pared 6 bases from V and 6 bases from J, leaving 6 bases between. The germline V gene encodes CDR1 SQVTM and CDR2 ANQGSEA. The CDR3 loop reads CSVGSQPQHF. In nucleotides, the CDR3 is TGCAGCGTCGGTAGTCAGCCCCAGCATTTT. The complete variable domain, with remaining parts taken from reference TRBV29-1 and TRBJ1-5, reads SAVISQKPSRDICQRGTSLTIQCQVDSQVTMMFWYRQQPGQSLTLIATANQGSEATYESGFVIDKFPISRPNLTFSTLTVSNMSPEDSSIYLCSVGSQPQHFGDGTRLSIL.

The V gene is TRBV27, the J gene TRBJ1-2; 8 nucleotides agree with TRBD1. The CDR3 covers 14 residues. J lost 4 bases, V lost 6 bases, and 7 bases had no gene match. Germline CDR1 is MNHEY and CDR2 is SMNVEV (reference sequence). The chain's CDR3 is CASSPGGASYGYTF. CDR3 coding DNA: TGTGCCAGCAGCCCAGGGGGCGCAAGCTATGGCTACACCTTC.

CDR3 protein: CASMRDDYGYTF. In DNA form, the CDR3 reads TGCGCCAGCATGCGGGATGACTATGGCTACACCTTC. This chain connects TRBV10-2 to TRBJ1-2; no clear D gene. This CDR3 comprises 12 residues. The germline CDR1 and CDR2 sequences are WSHSY and SAAADI. The ends were cut back, 7 bases at V and 3 bases at J, with 9 bases in the middle.

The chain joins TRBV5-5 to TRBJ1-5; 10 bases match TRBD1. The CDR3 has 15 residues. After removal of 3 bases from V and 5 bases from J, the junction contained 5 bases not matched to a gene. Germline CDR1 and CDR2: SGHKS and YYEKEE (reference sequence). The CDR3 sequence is CASSSRTGGDQPQHF. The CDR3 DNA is TGTGCCAGCAGCTCCCGGACAGGGGGGGATCAGCCCCAGCATTTT.

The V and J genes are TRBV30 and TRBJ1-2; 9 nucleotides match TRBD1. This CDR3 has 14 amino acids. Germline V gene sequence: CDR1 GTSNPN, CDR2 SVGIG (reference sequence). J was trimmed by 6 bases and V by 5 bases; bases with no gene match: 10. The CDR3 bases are TGTGCCTGGGGTAACTTACAGGGGGCGGATGGCTACACCTTC. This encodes CAWGNLQGADGYTF.

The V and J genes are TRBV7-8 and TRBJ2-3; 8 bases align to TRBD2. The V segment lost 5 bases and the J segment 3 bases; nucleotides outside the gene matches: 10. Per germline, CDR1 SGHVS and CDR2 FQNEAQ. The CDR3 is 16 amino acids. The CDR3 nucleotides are TGTGCCAGCAGCCCGACGGGGGGGACTGGGACAGATACGCAGTATTTT. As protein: CASSPTGGTGTDTQYF.

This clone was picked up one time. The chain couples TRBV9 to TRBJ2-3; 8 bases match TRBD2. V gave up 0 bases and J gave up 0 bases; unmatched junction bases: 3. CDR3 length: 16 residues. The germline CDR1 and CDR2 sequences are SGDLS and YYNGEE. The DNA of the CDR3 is TGTGCCAGCAGCGTAGAGGGCGGGAGGAGCACAGATACGCAGTATTTT. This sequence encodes CASSVEGGRSTDTQYF.

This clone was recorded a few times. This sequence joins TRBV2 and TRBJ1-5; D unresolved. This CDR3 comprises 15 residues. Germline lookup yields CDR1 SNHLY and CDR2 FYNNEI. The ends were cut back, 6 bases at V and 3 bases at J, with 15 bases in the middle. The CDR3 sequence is CASSVRSAYNQPQHF. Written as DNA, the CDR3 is TGTGCCAGCAGCGTAAGGTCCGCTTACAATCAGCCCCAGCATTTT.

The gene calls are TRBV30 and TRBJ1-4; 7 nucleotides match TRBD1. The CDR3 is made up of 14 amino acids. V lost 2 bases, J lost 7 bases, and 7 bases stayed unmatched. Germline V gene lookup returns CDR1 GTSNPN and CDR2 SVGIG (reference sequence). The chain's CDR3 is CAWSKTGWGEKLFF. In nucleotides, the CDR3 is TGTGCCTGGAGTAAGACAGGGTGGGGTGAAAAACTGTTTTTT.

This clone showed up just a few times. In DNA, the CDR3 is TGCGCCAGCAGCGCGGGGGGCAATACTGATGGCTACACCTTC. Its protein product is CASSAGGNTDGYTF. The V and J genes are TRBV5-1 and TRBJ1-2, with a possible D match to TRBD1 (6 bases). Germline V lookup: CDR1 SGHRS, CDR2 YFSETQ. The CDR3 loop spans 14 amino acids. The V end lost 4 bases, the J end lost 6 bases, and 16 bases lay between the germline ends.

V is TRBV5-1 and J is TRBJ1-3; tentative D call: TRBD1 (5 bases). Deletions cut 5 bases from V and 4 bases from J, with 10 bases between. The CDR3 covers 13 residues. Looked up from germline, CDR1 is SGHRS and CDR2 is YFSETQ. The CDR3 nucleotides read TGCGCCAGCAGTTGGGGGAGAGGAAACACCATATATTTT. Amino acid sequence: CASSWGRGNTIYF.

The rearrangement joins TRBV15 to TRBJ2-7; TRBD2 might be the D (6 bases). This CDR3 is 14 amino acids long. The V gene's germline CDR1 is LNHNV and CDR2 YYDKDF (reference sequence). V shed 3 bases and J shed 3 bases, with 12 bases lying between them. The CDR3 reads CATSRRDFSYEQYF. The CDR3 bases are TGTGCCACCAGCAGGCGGGACTTTAGCTACGAGCAGTACTTC.

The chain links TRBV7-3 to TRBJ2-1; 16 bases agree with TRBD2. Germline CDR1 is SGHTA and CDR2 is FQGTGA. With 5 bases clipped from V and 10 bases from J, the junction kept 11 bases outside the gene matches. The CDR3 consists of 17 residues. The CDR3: CASSQARGLAGGAEQFF. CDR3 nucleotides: TGTGCCAGCAGCCAGGCTAGGGGACTAGCGGGAGGGGCGGAGCAGTTCTTC.

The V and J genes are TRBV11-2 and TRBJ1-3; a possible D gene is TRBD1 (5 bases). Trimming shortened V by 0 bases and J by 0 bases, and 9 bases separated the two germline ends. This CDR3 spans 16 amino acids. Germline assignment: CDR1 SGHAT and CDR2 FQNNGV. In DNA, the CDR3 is TGTGCCAGCAGCTTAGATCGGGGCTACTCTGGAAACACCATATATTTT. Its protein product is CASSLDRGYSGNTIYF.

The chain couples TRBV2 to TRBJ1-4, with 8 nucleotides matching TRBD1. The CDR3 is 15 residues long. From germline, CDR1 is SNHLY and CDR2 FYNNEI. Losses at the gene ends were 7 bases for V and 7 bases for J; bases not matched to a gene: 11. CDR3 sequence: CASNSIGTGGEKLFF. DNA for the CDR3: TGTGCCAGCAATTCTATCGGGACAGGCGGTGAAAAACTGTTTTTT. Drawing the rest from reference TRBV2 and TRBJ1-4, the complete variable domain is EPEVTQTPSHQVTQMGQEVILRCVPISNHLYFYWYRQILGQKVEFLVSFYNNEISEKSEIFDDQFSVERPDGSNFTLKIRSTKLEDSAMYFCASNSIGTGGEKLFFGSGTQLSVL.

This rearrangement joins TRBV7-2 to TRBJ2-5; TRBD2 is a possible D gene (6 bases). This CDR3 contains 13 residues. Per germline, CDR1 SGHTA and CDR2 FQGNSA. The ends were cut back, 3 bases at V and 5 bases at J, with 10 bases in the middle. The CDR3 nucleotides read TGTGCCAGCAGCTTCCCAGGAGGGGAGACCCAGTACTTC. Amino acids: CASSFPGGETQYF.

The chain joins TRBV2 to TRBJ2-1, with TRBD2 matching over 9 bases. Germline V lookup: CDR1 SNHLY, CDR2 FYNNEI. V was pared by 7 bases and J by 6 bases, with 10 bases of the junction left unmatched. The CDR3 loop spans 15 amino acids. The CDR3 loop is CASIASSGRGNEQFF. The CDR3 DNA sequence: TGTGCCAGCATCGCCAGTAGCGGGAGAGGCAATGAGCAGTTCTTC.

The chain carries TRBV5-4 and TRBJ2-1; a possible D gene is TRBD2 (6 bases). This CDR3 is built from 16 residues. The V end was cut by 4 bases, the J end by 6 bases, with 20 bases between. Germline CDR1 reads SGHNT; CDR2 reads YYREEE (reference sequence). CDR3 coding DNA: TGTGCCAGCAGCGAAGGGATGACTAGAGCGGGCAATGAGCAGTTCTTC. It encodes CASSEGMTRAGNEQFF. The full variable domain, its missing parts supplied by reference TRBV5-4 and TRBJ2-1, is ETGVTQSPTHLIKTRGQQVTLRCSSQSGHNTVSWYQQALGQGPQFIFQYYREEENGRGNFPPRFSGLQFPNYSSELNVNALELDDSALYLCASSEGMTRAGNEQFFGPGTRLTVL.

CDR3 protein: CSVQVGQGEAFF. CDR3 bases: TGCAGCGTTCAAGTGGGGCAGGGAGAAGCTTTCTTT. The V gene is TRBV29-1, the J gene TRBJ1-1, with TRBD1 as a possible D gene (5 bases). Trimming left V 5 bases short and J 8 bases short, with 15 bases between. The length of the CDR3 is 12 residues. Germline V gene sequence: CDR1 SQVTM, CDR2 ANQGSEA.

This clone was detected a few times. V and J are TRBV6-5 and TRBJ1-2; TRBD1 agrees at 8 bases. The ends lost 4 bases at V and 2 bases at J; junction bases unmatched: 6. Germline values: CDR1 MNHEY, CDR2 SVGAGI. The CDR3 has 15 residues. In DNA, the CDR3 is TGTGCCAGCAGTTTACGCCGGACAGGGAACTATGGCTACACCTTC. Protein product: CASSLRRTGNYGYTF.

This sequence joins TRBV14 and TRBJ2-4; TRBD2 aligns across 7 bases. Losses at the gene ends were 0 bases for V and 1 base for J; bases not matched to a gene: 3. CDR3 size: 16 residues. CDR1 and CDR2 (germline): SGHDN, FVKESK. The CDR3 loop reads CASSQEVGGAKNIQYF. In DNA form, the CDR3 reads TGTGCCAGCAGCCAAGAGGTCGGGGGGGCCAAAAACATTCAGTACTTC.

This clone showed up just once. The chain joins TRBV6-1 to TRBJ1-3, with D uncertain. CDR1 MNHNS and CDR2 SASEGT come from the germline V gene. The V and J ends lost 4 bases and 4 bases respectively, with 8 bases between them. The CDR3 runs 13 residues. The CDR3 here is CASSGSTGNTIYF. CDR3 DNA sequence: TGTGCCAGCAGTGGGTCGACAGGAAACACCATATATTTT.

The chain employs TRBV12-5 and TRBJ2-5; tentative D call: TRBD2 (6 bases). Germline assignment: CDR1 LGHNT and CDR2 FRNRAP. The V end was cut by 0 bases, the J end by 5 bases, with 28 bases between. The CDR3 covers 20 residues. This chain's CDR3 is CASGLVTKLPGTQFKETQYF. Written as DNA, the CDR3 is TGTGCTAGTGGTTTGGTAACTAAGCTCCCCGGGACTCAATTTAAGGAGACCCAGTACTTC.

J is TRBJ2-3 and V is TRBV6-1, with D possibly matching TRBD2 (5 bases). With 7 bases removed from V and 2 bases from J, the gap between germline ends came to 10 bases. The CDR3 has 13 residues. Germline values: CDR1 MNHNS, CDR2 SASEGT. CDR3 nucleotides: TGTGCCAGCATGAGGGCTGACACAGATACGCAGTATTTT. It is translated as CASMRADTDTQYF.

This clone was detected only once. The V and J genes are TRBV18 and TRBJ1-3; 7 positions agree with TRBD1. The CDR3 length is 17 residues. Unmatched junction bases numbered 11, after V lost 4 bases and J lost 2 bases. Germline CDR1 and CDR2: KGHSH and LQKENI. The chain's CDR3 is CASSRSIPGTAGNTIYF. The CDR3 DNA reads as TGTGCCAGCTCACGCTCCATTCCCGGGACAGCTGGAAACACCATATATTTT.

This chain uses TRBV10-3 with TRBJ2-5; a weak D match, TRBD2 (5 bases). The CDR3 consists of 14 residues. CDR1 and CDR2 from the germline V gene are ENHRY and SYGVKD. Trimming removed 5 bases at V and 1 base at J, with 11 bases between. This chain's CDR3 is CAISQGLPQETQYF. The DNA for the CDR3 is TGTGCCATCAGTCAAGGACTCCCCCAAGAGACCCAGTACTTC.

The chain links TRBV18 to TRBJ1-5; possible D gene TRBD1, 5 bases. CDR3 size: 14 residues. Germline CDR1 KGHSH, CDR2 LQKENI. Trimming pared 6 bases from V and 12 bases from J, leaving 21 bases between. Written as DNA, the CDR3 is TGTGCCAGCTCCCCTAGTAGGGACGGCCGTGACCAGCATTTT. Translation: CASSPSRDGRDQHF.